The 15 T cell receptor beta chains given below trace back to one sample, sequenced in a study of blood T cell repertoires in COVID-19. The protocol was immunoSEQ multiplex PCR, while the TCRdb copy is restricted to in-frame clones and leaves out a portion. The sample includes over 250,000 clones, 89% of them seen just once. Sequenced material: PBMCs or T cells enriched from blood (not recorded which). The receptors were sampled from a woman aged 55-69 years who had recovered from COVID-19.

In nucleotides, the CDR3 is TGTGCCAGCAGCCGGGACAGGGGGTACAATGAGCAGTTCTTC. This codes for CASSRDRGYNEQFF. The chain joins TRBV2 to TRBJ2-1; 11 nucleotides match TRBD1. CDR1 SNHLY and CDR2 FYNNEI come from the germline V gene. The CDR3 runs 14 residues. J lost 4 bases, V lost 6 bases, and 2 bases had no gene match. The whole variable domain, remainder taken from reference TRBV2 and TRBJ2-1, is EPEVTQTPSHQVTQMGQEVILRCVPISNHLYFYWYRQILGQKVEFLVSFYNNEISEKSEIFDDQFSVERPDGSNFTLKIRSTKLEDSAMYFCASSRDRGYNEQFFGPGTRLTVL.

The CDR3 DNA reads as TGCAGCGTTGATTTTACAGGGACCACTGAAGCTTTCTTT. Translation: CSVDFTGTTEAFF. V gene TRBV29-1 combines with J gene TRBJ1-1; D perhaps matches TRBD1 (6 bases). V gave up 3 bases and J gave up 4 bases, with 12 bases separating them. The germline CDR1 and CDR2 sequences are SQVTM and ANQGSEA. The CDR3 runs 13 residues.

The gene calls are TRBV24-1 and TRBJ1-2; 8 positions agree with TRBD1. J was trimmed by 4 bases and V by 4 bases; bases with no gene match: 13. The germline V gene encodes CDR1 KGHDR and CDR2 SFDVKD. The length of the CDR3 is 17 residues. The chain's CDR3 is CATSDSRSRGLIYGYTF. CDR3 nucleotide sequence: TGTGCCACCAGTGACTCTAGATCCAGGGGGCTCATCTATGGCTACACCTTC.

This clone has a single count. The chain recombines TRBV7-8 with TRBJ1-1; 10 nucleotides match TRBD1. The germline gives CDR1 SGHVS, CDR2 FQNEAQ. The V gene end was trimmed by 3 bases and the J gene end by 5 bases; junction bases not matched to a gene: 6. The CDR3 contains 15 residues. Here the CDR3 reads CASSFRDRGGTEAFF. DNA of the CDR3: TGTGCCAGCAGCTTTCGGGACAGGGGTGGGACTGAAGCTTTCTTT.

The V gene is TRBV12-3 or TRBV12-4, the J gene TRBJ1-3; D gene uncertain. Trimming stripped 7 bases from V and 11 bases from J, with 18 bases between. This CDR3 has 13 residues. CDR3 sequence (DNA): TGTGCCAGCACCCCTTTCGCGGGGTCCCCCATATATTTT. Its translation: CASTPFAGSPIYF.

The gene calls are TRBV7-9 and TRBJ1-2; D may be TRBD1 (5 bases). The CDR3 runs to 13 residues. V was cut by 3 bases and J by 12 bases, with 17 bases left in between. The germline gives CDR1 SEHNR, CDR2 FQNEAQ (reference sequence). DNA of the CDR3: TGTGCCAGCAGCTTGGTGGAAGGGGTCGGCCACACCTTC. Amino acids: CASSLVEGVGHTF.

The V gene is TRBV28, the J gene TRBJ1-1, with D unclear. The V end lost 3 bases, the J end lost 1 base, and 6 bases lay between the germline ends. This CDR3 has 13 residues. Germline V gives CDR1 MDHEN, CDR2 SYDVKM. CDR3 amino acids: CASSFIRNTEAFF. CDR3 coding DNA: TGTGCCAGCAGTTTCATTAGGAACACTGAAGCTTTCTTT.

The chain links TRBV7-6 to TRBJ1-4; tentative D call: TRBD1 (5 bases). The germline gives CDR1 SGHVS, CDR2 FNYEAQ. Trimming took 7 bases from V and 6 from J, leaving 15 bases between them. This CDR3 contains 14 residues. The CDR3 sequence: CASTRLQEDEKLFF. The DNA for the CDR3 is TGTGCCAGCACCCGATTACAGGAAGATGAAAAACTGTTTTTT.

V is TRBV9 and J is TRBJ2-1, with D possibly matching TRBD2 (5 bases). The germline V gene has CDR1 SGDLS and CDR2 YYNGEE. V lost 0 bases and J lost 9, with 13 bases in between. This CDR3 spans 14 amino acids. The CDR3 sequence: CASSVEHGVGEQFF. The CDR3 nucleotides read TGTGCCAGCAGCGTAGAGCACGGGGTCGGTGAGCAGTTCTTC.

This chain links TRBV3-1 (or the pseudogene TRBV3-2) with TRBJ1-6; TRBD1 agrees at 9 bases. This CDR3 spans 17 amino acids. The germline V gene has CDR1 LGHDT and CDR2 YNNKEL (reference sequence). Losses at the gene ends were 0 bases for V and 9 bases for J; bases not matched to a gene: 9. The CDR3 DNA follows: TGTGCCAGCAGCCAAGATAGGTCGGGACAGGGTCGTTCACCCCTCCACTTT. It is translated as CASSQDRSGQGRSPLHF.

The chain is built from TRBV28 and TRBJ1-2; no clear D gene. V dropped 2 bases and J dropped 5 bases, with 9 bases sitting between them. CDR1 and CDR2 from the germline V gene are MDHEN and SYDVKM. There are 13 residues in the CDR3. The CDR3 region is CASSLIRGYGYTF. The CDR3 nucleotides read TGTGCCAGCAGTTTAATACGAGGATATGGCTACACCTTC.

V usage is TRBV5-1 and J usage is TRBJ1-1; no reliable D call. The CDR3 covers 14 residues. Germline V gene lookup returns CDR1 SGHRS and CDR2 YFSETQ. V was shortened by 0 bases and J by 3 bases, with 9 bases between the two germline ends. CDR3 residues: CASSLGVSYTEAFF. The CDR3 DNA reads TGCGCCAGCAGCTTGGGTGTGTCGTACACTGAAGCTTTCTTT.

This rearrangement joins TRBV28 to TRBJ2-5, with TRBD2 identical over 8 bases. Germline loops: CDR1 MDHEN, CDR2 SYDVKM. The CDR3 is made up of 15 amino acids. Trimming at V came to 3 bases and at J to 3 bases, leaving 6 bases not matched to a gene. The CDR3 sequence: CASSLGSGRKETQYF. CDR3 bases: TGTGCCAGCAGTTTGGGCAGCGGGAGAAAAGAGACCCAGTACTTC.

The V gene is TRBV10-3, the J gene TRBJ1-5, with 11 bases that match TRBD1. This CDR3 region has 16 residues. Germline V gives CDR1 ENHRY, CDR2 SYGVKD. V trimming: 0 bases; J trimming: 7 bases; junction bases outside the gene matches: 5. The CDR3 DNA reads TGTGCCATCAGTGAGTCACGGACAGGGGGCAGCCAGCCCCAGCATTTT. This translates into CAISESRTGGSQPQHF.

This clone was observed many times. The gene calls are TRBV3-1 (or the pseudogene TRBV3-2) and TRBJ2-7, with 10 bases matching TRBD1. The CDR3 has 16 amino acids. Germline assignment: CDR1 LGHDT and CDR2 YNNKEL (reference sequence). The trim removed 4 bases at V and 4 bases at J, leaving 10 bases unmatched. The DNA of the CDR3 is TGTGCCAGCAGCCGAGCCGGACAGGGGGGCTCGTACGAGCAGTACTTC. This translates into CASSRAGQGGSYEQYF.